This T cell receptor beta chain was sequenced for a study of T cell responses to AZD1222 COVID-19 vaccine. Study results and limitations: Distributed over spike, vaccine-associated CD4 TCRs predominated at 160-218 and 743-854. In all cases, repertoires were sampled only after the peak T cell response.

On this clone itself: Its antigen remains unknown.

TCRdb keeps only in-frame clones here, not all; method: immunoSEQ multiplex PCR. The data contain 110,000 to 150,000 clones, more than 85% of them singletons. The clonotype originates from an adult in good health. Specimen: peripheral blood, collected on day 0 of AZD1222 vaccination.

DNA for the CDR3: TGTGCCAGCAGTGAATATATTTCGGATACGCAGTATTTT. The encoded protein is CASSEYISDTQYF. V gene TRBV25-1 combines with J gene TRBJ2-3; D unclear. CDR3 length equals 13 residues. Germline lookup yields CDR1 MGHDK and CDR2 SYGVNS. Trimming stripped 0 bases from V and 6 bases from J, with 7 bases between.